These T cell receptor beta chains were read from a single sample in a study of OX40 agonist ivuxolimab in advanced cancers. The method was immunoSEQ multiplex PCR; TCRdb's version includes in-frame clones alone and lacks a portion of them. This repertoire shows about 77,000 clones, around 88% found once; its top ten account for 0.76%. The specimen comprised CD4+ or CD8+ T cells sorted from blood, sampled in a trial of the OX40 agonist ivuxolimab. Source of these receptors: an adult with an advanced solid tumor such as melanoma, head and neck, liver or kidney cancer. Both conserved end residues are part of each CDR3. D genes are given only for firm matches. Clone size appears in some rows only: once, few, many, or a class for an expanded clone.

v_call,j_call,clone_size,d_call,cdr3_nt,cdr3_aa
TRBV20-1,TRBJ1-1,.,.,TGCAGTGCTTCAGGGTACACTGAAGCTTTCTTT,CSASGYTEAFF
TRBV5-1,TRBJ2-7,.,TRBD1,TGCGCCAGCAGCGCGGGACAGGGGGGTAACGAGCAGTACTTC,CASSAGQGGNEQYF
TRBV7-2,TRBJ1-3,.,.,TGTGCCAGCAGATTAGGTCAGGGATTCAATTTT,CASRLGQGFNF
TRBV15,TRBJ2-3,.,TRBD2,TGTGCCACCAGCACAGGGAAGCGGGGGAGCACAGATACGCAGTATTTT,CATSTGKRGSTDTQYF
TRBV11-3,TRBJ2-7,.,TRBD1,TGTGCCAGCAGCCAGGACAGGGGGTTGGCCTACGAGCAGTACTTC,CASSQDRGLAYEQYF
TRBV7-2,TRBJ1-4,.,TRBD1,TGTGCCAGCAGAGTAGGGGGCGCAACTAATGAAAAACTGTTTTTT,CASRVGGATNEKLFF
TRBV7-9,TRBJ1-1,.,TRBD1,TGTGCCAGCAGATTACAGGGGTCCCCGAACACTGAAGCTTTCTTT,CASRLQGSPNTEAFF
TRBV19,TRBJ1-1,.,.,TGTGCCAGTAGTCCCCCGCCCAAGTCTGGGAACACTGAAGCTTTCTTT,CASSPPPKSGNTEAFF
TRBV19,TRBJ2-6,.,TRBD2,TGTGCCAGTAGTATGCGGCTAGCGGGGGCTGGGGCCAACGTCCTGACTTTC,CASSMRLAGAGANVLTF
TRBV2,TRBJ1-2,.,.,TGTGCCAGCAGGAGCGGGACCGGGGAACGTGCAGGCTACACCTTC,CASRSGTGERAGYTF
TRBV5-4,TRBJ1-3,few,TRBD1,TGTGCCAGCAGCCCTCAAGGAGGGGGCGCGGGAAACACCATATATTTT,CASSPQGGGAGNTIYF
TRBV16,TRBJ1-6,.,TRBD1,TGTGCCAGCAGCCAATTTGGGACAGGGTCCTATAATTCACCCCTCCACTTT,CASSQFGTGSYNSPLHF
TRBV23-1,TRBJ1-5,.,TRBD1,TGCGCCAGCAGTCCCCAGGGGGGGGGTCAGCCCCAGCATTTT,CASSPQGGGQPQHF
TRBV20-1,TRBJ2-5,.,.,TGCAGTGCTGCTCGAGAGACCCAGTACTTC,CSAARETQYF
TRBV28,TRBJ1-1,.,.,TGTGCCAGCACCTTAAGCGGACCCGGTTCGGCTTTCTTT,CASTLSGPGSAFF
TRBV7-6,TRBJ2-3,once,.,TGTGCCAGCAGCCCCCTGGATACGCAGTATTTT,CASSPLDTQYF
TRBV7-2,TRBJ2-1,few,TRBD1,TGTGCCAGCAGCTTAAGGGGACAGGGGGTTTACAATGAGCAGTTCTTC,CASSLRGQGVYNEQFF
TRBV10-3,TRBJ2-3,.,TRBD1,TGTGCCATCAGTGAGTCGGTAACAGGGGGACTCTCAGATACGCAGTATTTT,CAISESVTGGLSDTQYF
TRBV10-1,TRBJ2-1,.,TRBD2,TGCGCCAGCAGTGAAAGCGGGAGGGCCGATGAGCAGTTCTTC,CASSESGRADEQFF
TRBV7-2,TRBJ2-7,.,.,TGTGCCAGCGCGGGGTTATCCCACGAGCAGTACTTC,CASAGLSHEQYF
TRBV7-2,TRBJ1-5,.,.,TGTGCCAGCAGCTTAGGTATAAGGGATCAGCCCCAGCATTTT,CASSLGIRDQPQHF
TRBV1,TRBJ2-1,.,.,TGCACCAGCAGCACCACTAGCGGGGGCCCAAGCTCCTACAATGAGCAGTTCTTC,CTSSTTSGGPSSYNEQFF
TRBV11-3,TRBJ2-5,.,.,TGTGCCAGCAGCTTGGGGGTGGGAGAGACCCAGTACTTC,CASSLGVGETQYF
TRBV2,TRBJ2-1,.,TRBD2,TGTGCCAGCAGCCTGGGACTAGTGGGCAATGAGCAGTTCTTC,CASSLGLVGNEQFF
TRBV2,TRBJ1-4,.,.,TGTGCCAGCAGTGGTAGGGGGTCTGAGCGGGAAAAACTGTTTTTT,CASSGRGSEREKLFF
TRBV6-1,TRBJ1-6,.,.,TGTGCCAGCAGTGAAGTTTTGGGGGCGCGGAATTCACCCCTCCACTTT,CASSEVLGARNSPLHF
TRBV11-2,TRBJ2-5,.,.,TGTGCCAGCAGCTTAGAGGTGGAGACCCAGTACTTC,CASSLEVETQYF
TRBV6-5,TRBJ1-5,.,.,TGTGCCAGCCTTTTACGAGGCGGTAGCCAGCCCCAGCATTTT,CASLLRGGSQPQHF
TRBV2,TRBJ2-1,.,.,TGTGCCAGCAGTGATTACAATGAGCAGTTCTTC,CASSDYNEQFF
TRBV28,TRBJ1-5,.,.,TGTGCCAGCAAAGGGGGCAATCAGCCCCAGCATTTT,CASKGGNQPQHF
TRBV2,TRBJ1-2,.,.,TGTGCCAGCAGCGAGACAGAGAACTATGGCTACACCTTC,CASSETENYGYTF
TRBV7-9,TRBJ2-1,once,.,TGTGCCAGCAGCTTCCTGACGGGGAATGAGCAGTTCTTC,CASSFLTGNEQFF
TRBV18,TRBJ2-2,.,TRBD1,TGTGCCAGCTCACCTGGACAGGGGAACACCGGGGAGCTGTTTTTT,CASSPGQGNTGELFF
TRBV10-3,TRBJ2-6,.,.,TGTGCCATCAGTGAGCAGTCTGGGGCCAACGTCCTGACTTTC,CAISEQSGANVLTF
TRBV19,TRBJ2-1,.,.,TGTGCCAGTACCAGGGGCGGGGCCGGGAGATCCTACAATGAGCAGTTCTTC,CASTRGGAGRSYNEQFF
TRBV30,TRBJ2-7,.,.,TGTGCCTGGAGTGGAACAGGATCGAGGAACGAGCAGTACTTC,CAWSGTGSRNEQYF
TRBV29-1,TRBJ2-3,.,TRBD2,TGCAGCGTTCGGGGGGGGGCCCGTACAGATACGCAGTATTTT,CSVRGGARTDTQYF
TRBV30,TRBJ1-4,.,.,TGTGCCTGGAGTGTACCAGAACAGGACTCGCTTAATGAAAAACTGTTTTTT,CAWSVPEQDSLNEKLFF
TRBV4-1,TRBJ1-1,few,.,TGCGCCAGCAGCCAAGGTTGGATGAACACTGAAGCTTTCTTT,CASSQGWMNTEAFF
TRBV9,TRBJ2-7,.,.,TGTGCCAGCAGCGTAGGACGGGGGGCTTACGAGCAGTACTTC,CASSVGRGAYEQYF
TRBV7-9,TRBJ2-3,.,.,TGTGCCAGCAGCTCTCTCACAGATACGCAGTATTTT,CASSSLTDTQYF
TRBV6-5,TRBJ1-1,.,.,TGTGCCAGCAGTTACTCAGTGGGACGGAAGAACACTGAAGCTTTCTTT,CASSYSVGRKNTEAFF
TRBV5-1,TRBJ2-2,.,.,TGCGCCAGCAGCTTGTGGGGTACGGGCACCGGGGAGCTGTTTTTT,CASSLWGTGTGELFF
TRBV6-1,TRBJ2-6,.,.,TGTGCCAGCAGTGAAGGGTATACTGGGGCCAACGTCCTGACTTTC,CASSEGYTGANVLTF
TRBV13,TRBJ2-7,.,TRBD2,TGTGCCAGCAGCTTAGGTCTCGGGGGGGCGTCCGAGCAGTACTTC,CASSLGLGGASEQYF